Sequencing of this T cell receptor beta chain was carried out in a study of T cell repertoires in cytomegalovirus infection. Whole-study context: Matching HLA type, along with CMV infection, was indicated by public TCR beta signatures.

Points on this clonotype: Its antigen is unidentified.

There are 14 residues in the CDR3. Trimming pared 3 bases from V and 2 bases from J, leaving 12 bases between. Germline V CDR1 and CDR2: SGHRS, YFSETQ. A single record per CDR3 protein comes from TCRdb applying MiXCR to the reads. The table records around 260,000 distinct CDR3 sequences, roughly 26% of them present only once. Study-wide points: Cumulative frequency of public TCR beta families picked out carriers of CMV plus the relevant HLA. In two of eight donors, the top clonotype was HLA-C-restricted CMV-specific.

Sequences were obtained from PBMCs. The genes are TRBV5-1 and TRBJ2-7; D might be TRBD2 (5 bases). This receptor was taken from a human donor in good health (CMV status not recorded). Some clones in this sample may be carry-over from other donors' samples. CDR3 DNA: TGCGCCAGCAGCTCACCAACTAGACCCTACGAGCAGTACTTC. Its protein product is CASSSPTRPYEQYF.